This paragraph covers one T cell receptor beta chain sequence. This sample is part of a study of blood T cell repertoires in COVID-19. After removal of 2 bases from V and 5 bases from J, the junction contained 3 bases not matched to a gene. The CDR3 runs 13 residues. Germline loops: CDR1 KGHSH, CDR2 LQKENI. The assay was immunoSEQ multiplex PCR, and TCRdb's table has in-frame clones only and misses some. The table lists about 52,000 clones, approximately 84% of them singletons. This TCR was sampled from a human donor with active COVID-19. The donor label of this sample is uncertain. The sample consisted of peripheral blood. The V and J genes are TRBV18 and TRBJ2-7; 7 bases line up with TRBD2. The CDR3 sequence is CASSPGGSNEQYF. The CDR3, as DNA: TGTGCCAGCTCACCAGGCGGGAGCAACGAGCAGTACTTC.